Sequencing of this T cell receptor beta chain was carried out in a study of OX40 agonist ivuxolimab in advanced cancers. Profiled with immunoSEQ multiplex PCR; TCRdb holds only in-frame clones, not every one. The sample lists some 68,000 clones; around 86% were seen once. CDR1 and CDR2 from the germline V gene are SGHTA and FQGNSA. This CDR3 has 16 amino acids. Trimming left V 5 bases short and J 4 bases short, with 21 bases between. This sequence originates from an adult with an advanced solid tumor such as melanoma, head and neck, liver or kidney cancer. Sequencing was performed on CD4+ or CD8+ T cells sorted from blood, taken in a trial of the OX40 agonist ivuxolimab. The chain is built from TRBV7-2 and TRBJ2-7, with D perhaps TRBD2 (5 bases). CDR3 region: CASSQRASARIYEQYF. The CDR3, as DNA: TGTGCCAGCAGCCAGAGGGCCTCCGCCCGGATATACGAGCAGTACTTC.